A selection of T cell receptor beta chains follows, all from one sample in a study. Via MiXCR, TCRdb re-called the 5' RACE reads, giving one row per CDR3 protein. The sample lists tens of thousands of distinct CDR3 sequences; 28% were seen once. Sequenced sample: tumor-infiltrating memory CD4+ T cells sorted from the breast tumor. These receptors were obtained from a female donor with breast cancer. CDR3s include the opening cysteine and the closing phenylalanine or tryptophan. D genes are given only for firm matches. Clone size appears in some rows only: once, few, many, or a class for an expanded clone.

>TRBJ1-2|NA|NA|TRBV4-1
TGCGCCAGCAGCCAAGATCAACAGGGTTATGGCTACACCTTC
CASSQDQQGYGYTF
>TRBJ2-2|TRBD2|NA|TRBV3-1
TGTGCCAGCAGCCGCTCGGGGGGCGGGGAGCTGTTTTTT
CASSRSGGGELFF
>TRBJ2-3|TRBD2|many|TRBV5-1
TGCGCCAGCAGCGTGGCGGCGGGAGGGTCAGATACGCAGTATTTT
CASSVAAGGSDTQYF
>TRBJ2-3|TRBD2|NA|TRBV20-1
TGCAGCTGCCCACCGGGTGGCGGGAGTTCAGATACGCAGTATTTT
CSCPPGGGSSDTQYF
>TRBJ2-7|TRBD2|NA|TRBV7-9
TGTGCCAGCAGCTCTCCTTTAGCGGGGGGCATATACGAGCAGTACTTC
CASSSPLAGGIYEQYF
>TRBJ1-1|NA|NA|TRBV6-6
TGTGCCAGCAGTTACACAGGGAGGGACACTGAAGCTTTCTTT
CASSYTGRDTEAFF
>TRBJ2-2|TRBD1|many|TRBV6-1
TGTGCCAGCAGCGAGGGGACAGGGGGCAACACCGGGGAGCTGTTTTTT
CASSEGTGGNTGELFF
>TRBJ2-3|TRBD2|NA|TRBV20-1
TGCAGTGCTAGGACTAGCGGATCAGATACGCAGTATTTT
CSARTSGSDTQYF
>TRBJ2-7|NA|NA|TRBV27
TGTGCCAGCAGTTTATCTACCAACTCCTACGAGCAGTACTTC
CASSLSTNSYEQYF
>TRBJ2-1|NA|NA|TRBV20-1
TGCAGTGCTAGAGACTACAATGAGCAGTTCTTC
CSARDYNEQFF
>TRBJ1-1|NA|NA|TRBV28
TGTGCCAGCAGTTTTATCGGGTACACTGAAGCTTTCTTT
CASSFIGYTEAFF
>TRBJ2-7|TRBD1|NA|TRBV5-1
TGCGCCAGCAGCTTGGGGACAGGGATTTCCTACGAGCAGTACTTC
CASSLGTGISYEQYF
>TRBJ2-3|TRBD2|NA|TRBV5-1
TGCGCCAGCAGCCTCAGGACTAGCGGGAGAGATGGAGATACGCAGTATTTT
CASSLRTSGRDGDTQYF
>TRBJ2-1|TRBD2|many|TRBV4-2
TGTGCCAGCAGCCCTCGAATTGGCGGGAGGCTCAATGAGCAGTTCTTC
CASSPRIGGRLNEQFF
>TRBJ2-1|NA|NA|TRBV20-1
TGCAGTTCTCCCGCCCAGGGTGATGAGCAGTGCTTC
CSSPAQGDEQCF
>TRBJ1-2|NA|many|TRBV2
TGTGCCAGCAGTGAAGTGACGTTCTATGGCTACACCTTC
CASSEVTFYGYTF
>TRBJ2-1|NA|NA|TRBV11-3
TGTGCCAGCAGCTCCACCGGGCAACGGATAAAGTTCTTC
CASSSTGQRIKFF
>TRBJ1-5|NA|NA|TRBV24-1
TGTGCCACCAGTGATTCAGGGGTCGGACAGCCCCAGCATTTT
CATSDSGVGQPQHF